This is a list of T cell receptor beta chains from one sample in a study of siplizumab effects on memory and regulatory T cells. Assay: immunoSEQ multiplex PCR; the TCRdb copy retains only in-frame clones and omits some. Here the sample spans about 100,000 clones, about 91% being singletons. Sample: Tregs sorted from blood. The receptors here all came from a human donor in good health. Both conserved end residues are part of each CDR3. Fields, in order: clone size, V gene, D gene, J gene, CDR3 protein, CDR3 DNA. The D gene is left open where the match is weak. The size of a clone is reported for some rows only, either as once, few or many, or as a class for expanded clones.

abundance: -; v_gene: TRBV28; d_gene: TRBD2; j_gene: TRBJ2-7; CDR3aa: CASSQTSGIRKQYF; CDR3nt: TGTGCCAGCAGTCAGACTAGCGGGATAAGGAAACAGTACTTC
abundance: once; v_gene: TRBV7-6; d_gene: TRBD1; j_gene: TRBJ2-1; CDR3aa: CASSSRDRGYNEQFF; CDR3nt: TGTGCCAGCAGCAGCCGGGACAGGGGATACAATGAGCAGTTCTTC
abundance: -; v_gene: TRBV6-1; d_gene: -; j_gene: TRBJ2-6; CDR3aa: CASRDRAGANVLTF; CDR3nt: TGTGCCAGCAGAGATCGGGCTGGGGCCAACGTCCTGACTTTC
abundance: -; v_gene: TRBV5-1; d_gene: -; j_gene: TRBJ1-1; CDR3aa: CASSISENTEAFF; CDR3nt: TGCGCCAGCAGCATATCAGAAAACACTGAAGCTTTCTTT
abundance: -; v_gene: TRBV7-9; d_gene: TRBD2; j_gene: TRBJ2-3; CDR3aa: CASIPRTSGVDTQYF; CDR3nt: TGTGCCAGCATCCCCAGGACTAGCGGGGTAGATACGCAGTATTTT
abundance: once; v_gene: TRBV4-1; d_gene: TRBD2; j_gene: TRBJ2-7; CDR3aa: CASSQESLAGRYEQYF; CDR3nt: TGCGCCAGCAGCCAAGAGAGCCTAGCGGGTAGGTACGAGCAGTACTTC
abundance: -; v_gene: TRBV7-9; d_gene: TRBD2; j_gene: TRBJ2-7; CDR3aa: CASSLVGGSYEQYF; CDR3nt: TGTGCCAGCAGCTTAGTGGGGGGGTCCTACGAGCAGTACTTC
abundance: -; v_gene: TRBV30; d_gene: -; j_gene: TRBJ2-5; CDR3aa: CAWSVHGPGNYRETQYF; CDR3nt: TGTGCCTGGAGTGTACATGGCCCCGGGAATTATAGGGAGACCCAGTACTTC
abundance: -; v_gene: TRBV7-2; d_gene: -; j_gene: TRBJ1-3; CDR3aa: CASSLFLAAIGSGNTIYF; CDR3nt: TGTGCCAGCAGCTTATTTCTGGCAGCTATAGGGTCTGGAAACACCATATATTTT
abundance: -; v_gene: TRBV5-1; d_gene: TRBD1; j_gene: TRBJ2-5; CDR3aa: CASSGTDQETQYF; CDR3nt: TGCGCCAGCAGCGGGACAGATCAAGAGACCCAGTACTTC
abundance: -; v_gene: TRBV18; d_gene: TRBD2; j_gene: TRBJ2-1; CDR3aa: CASSPQGGSGNEQFF; CDR3nt: TGTGCCAGCTCACCACAGGGCGGGAGCGGTAATGAGCAGTTCTTC
abundance: -; v_gene: TRBV9; d_gene: -; j_gene: TRBJ2-7; CDR3aa: CASSVAHNSYEQYF; CDR3nt: TGTGCCAGCAGCGTAGCGCACAATTCCTACGAGCAGTACTTC
abundance: -; v_gene: TRBV20-1; d_gene: -; j_gene: TRBJ2-1; CDR3aa: CSAQAGSRQFF; CDR3nt: TGCAGTGCTCAGGCGGGGTCGCGGCAGTTCTTC
abundance: -; v_gene: TRBV5-6; d_gene: -; j_gene: TRBJ2-2; CDR3aa: CASSLIPGANTGELFF; CDR3nt: TGTGCCAGCAGCTTGATCCCGGGGGCGAACACCGGGGAGCTGTTTTTT
abundance: -; v_gene: TRBV18; d_gene: -; j_gene: TRBJ2-7; CDR3aa: CASSQEGYGYEQYF; CDR3nt: TGTGCCAGCTCCCAGGAAGGCTACGGGTACGAGCAGTACTTC
abundance: -; v_gene: TRBV9; d_gene: TRBD1; j_gene: TRBJ2-2; CDR3aa: CASSHNRDRGLTGELFF; CDR3nt: TGTGCCAGCAGCCATAACCGGGACAGGGGGCTCACCGGGGAGCTGTTTTTT
abundance: -; v_gene: TRBV6-1; d_gene: -; j_gene: TRBJ1-5; CDR3aa: CASREYQPQHF; CDR3nt: TGTGCCAGCAGGGAGTACCAGCCCCAGCATTTT
abundance: -; v_gene: TRBV29-1; d_gene: TRBD1; j_gene: TRBJ1-1; CDR3aa: CSAKQTGGAGTEAFF; CDR3nt: TGCAGCGCAAAGCAGACAGGGGGCGCGGGGACTGAAGCTTTCTTT
abundance: -; v_gene: TRBV27; d_gene: -; j_gene: TRBJ1-1; CDR3aa: CASSLFPKFSRGGREAFF; CDR3nt: TGTGCCAGCAGTTTATTCCCCAAGTTTAGTAGGGGGGGACGGGAAGCTTTCTTT
abundance: -; v_gene: TRBV5-1; d_gene: TRBD2; j_gene: TRBJ2-3; CDR3aa: CASRLAGATDTQYF; CDR3nt: TGCGCCAGCCGACTAGCGGGAGCCACAGATACGCAGTATTTT
abundance: -; v_gene: TRBV7-2; d_gene: TRBD2; j_gene: TRBJ2-1; CDR3aa: CASNLAGLAVFGANEQFF; CDR3nt: TGTGCCAGCAACTTAGCAGGACTAGCGGTATTCGGGGCGAATGAGCAGTTCTTC
abundance: many; v_gene: TRBV18; d_gene: -; j_gene: TRBJ2-5; CDR3aa: CASSDRMKETQYF; CDR3nt: TGTGCCAGCTCAGACAGGATGAAAGAGACCCAGTACTTC
abundance: -; v_gene: TRBV9; d_gene: -; j_gene: TRBJ2-1; CDR3aa: CASSDKTGMASEQFF; CDR3nt: TGTGCCAGCAGCGATAAGACAGGTATGGCCAGTGAGCAGTTCTTC
abundance: -; v_gene: TRBV6-5; d_gene: TRBD2; j_gene: TRBJ2-7; CDR3aa: CASSSTSGRTWEQYF; CDR3nt: TGTGCCAGCAGTTCGACTAGCGGGAGGACGTGGGAGCAGTACTTC
abundance: -; v_gene: TRBV27; d_gene: -; j_gene: TRBJ2-7; CDR3aa: CASSPSAGVSYEQYF; CDR3nt: TGTGCCAGCAGTCCCTCGGCAGGGGTCTCCTACGAGCAGTACTTC
abundance: -; v_gene: TRBV28; d_gene: -; j_gene: TRBJ2-4; CDR3aa: CASSLYENIQYF; CDR3nt: TGTGCCAGCAGTTTATACGAAAACATTCAGTACTTC
abundance: -; v_gene: TRBV14; d_gene: -; j_gene: TRBJ1-1; CDR3aa: CASSQDGFGRKGNTEAFF; CDR3nt: TGTGCCAGCAGCCAAGACGGGTTCGGGCGGAAGGGGAACACTGAAGCTTTCTTT
abundance: -; v_gene: TRBV6-5; d_gene: -; j_gene: TRBJ1-1; CDR3aa: CASSYGGTLNTEAFF; CDR3nt: TGTGCCAGCAGTTACGGAGGGACCCTGAACACTGAAGCTTTCTTT
abundance: -; v_gene: TRBV28; d_gene: TRBD2; j_gene: TRBJ2-7; CDR3aa: CASSSPSGATYEQYF; CDR3nt: TGTGCCAGCAGTTCCCCTAGCGGGGCTACCTACGAGCAGTACTTC
abundance: -; v_gene: TRBV18; d_gene: TRBD2; j_gene: TRBJ2-1; CDR3aa: CASSPPLGTSGGNEQFF; CDR3nt: TGTGCCAGCTCACCACCGCTAGGGACTAGCGGGGGTAATGAGCAGTTCTTC
abundance: once; v_gene: TRBV28; d_gene: -; j_gene: TRBJ1-5; CDR3aa: CATDGRNQPQHF; CDR3nt: TGTGCCACCGACGGACGGAATCAGCCCCAGCATTTT
abundance: -; v_gene: TRBV5-1; d_gene: -; j_gene: TRBJ1-2; CDR3aa: CASSFRARDYGYTF; CDR3nt: TGCGCCAGCAGCTTTCGGGCCCGCGACTATGGCTACACCTTC